Listed below are T cell receptor beta chains from one sample, sequenced in a study of monozygotic twins with inflammatory bowel disease. For each CDR3 protein, TCRdb gives one entry from its re-call of the 5' RACE reads, without DNA. The sample table includes approximately 150,000 distinct CDR3 sequences. Sequencing was performed on blood. The receptor set was obtained from a human donor with ulcerative colitis or Crohn's disease, or a healthy co-twin of an affected twin (not recorded which). Each CDR3 is given with its conserved first and last residue.

TRBV7-3	TRBJ1-1	CASSLGGGSTEAFF
TRBV12-3/TRBV12-4	TRBJ2-2	CASKPGRGGSGELFF
TRBV11-3	TRBJ2-5	CASSLDGTSQETQYF
TRBV11-2	TRBJ2-7	CASSLAVFEQYF
TRBV20-1	TRBJ2-1	CSARDRTSGSPNEQFF
TRBV6-2/TRBV6-3	TRBJ2-5	CASSRSTSGQETQYF
TRBV6-1	TRBJ1-6	CASSPLGTQGSPLHF
TRBV5-4	TRBJ2-1	CASSLASGAYNEQFF
TRBV19	TRBJ1-4	CASSLAGGEKLFF
TRBV7-2	TRBJ2-7	CASSLDFSVYEQYF
TRBV19	TRBJ2-5	CASSIMTSGNQETQYF
TRBV14	TRBJ1-2	CASSQDRKGDRGDYGYTF
TRBV7-9	TRBJ2-3	CASSLKGDTQYF
TRBV20-1	TRBJ2-3	CSARVTGVTDTQYF